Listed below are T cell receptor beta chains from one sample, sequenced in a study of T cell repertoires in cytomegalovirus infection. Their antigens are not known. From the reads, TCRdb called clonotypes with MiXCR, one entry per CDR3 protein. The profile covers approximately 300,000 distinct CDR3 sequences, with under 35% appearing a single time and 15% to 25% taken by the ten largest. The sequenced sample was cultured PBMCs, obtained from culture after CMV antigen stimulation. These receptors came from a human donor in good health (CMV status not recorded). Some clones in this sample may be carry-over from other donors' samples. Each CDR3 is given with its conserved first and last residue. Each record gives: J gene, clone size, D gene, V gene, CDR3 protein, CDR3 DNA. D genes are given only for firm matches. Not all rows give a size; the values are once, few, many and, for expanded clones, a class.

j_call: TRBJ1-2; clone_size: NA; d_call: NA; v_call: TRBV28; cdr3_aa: CASSARRPNYGYTF; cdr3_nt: TGTGCCAGCAGCGCCCGACGCCCAAACTATGGCTACACCTTC
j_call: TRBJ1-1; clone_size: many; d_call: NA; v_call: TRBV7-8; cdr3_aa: CASSGQGGTTEAFF; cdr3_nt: TGTGCCAGCAGCGGTCAGGGAGGAACCACTGAAGCTTTCTTT
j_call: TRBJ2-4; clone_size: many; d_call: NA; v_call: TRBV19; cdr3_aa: CASSIRGTAKNIQYF; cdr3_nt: TGTGCCAGTAGTATTAGGGGAACAGCCAAAAACATTCAGTACTTC
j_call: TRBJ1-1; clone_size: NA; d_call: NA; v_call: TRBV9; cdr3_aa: CASSVVSGTEAFF; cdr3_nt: TGTGCCAGCAGCGTAGTGTCGGGGACTGAAGCTTTCTTT
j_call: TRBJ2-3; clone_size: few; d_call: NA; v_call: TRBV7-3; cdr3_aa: CASSLKDSTDTQYF; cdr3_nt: TGTGCCAGCAGCTTAAAAGACTCTACGGATACGCAGTATTTT
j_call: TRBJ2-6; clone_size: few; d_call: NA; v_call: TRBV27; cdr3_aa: CASSSGVGANVLTF; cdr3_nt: TGTGCCAGCAGTTCAGGGGTAGGGGCCAACGTCCTGACTTTC
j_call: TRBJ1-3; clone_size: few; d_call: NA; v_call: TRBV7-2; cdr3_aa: CASSPGHTNSGNTIYF; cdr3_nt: TGTGCCAGCAGCCCGGGACATACCAACTCTGGAAACACCATATATTTT
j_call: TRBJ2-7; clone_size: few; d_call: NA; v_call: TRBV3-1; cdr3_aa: CASSPGGGREQYF; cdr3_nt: TGTGCCAGCAGCCCGGGTGGGGGGCGCGAGCAGTACTTC
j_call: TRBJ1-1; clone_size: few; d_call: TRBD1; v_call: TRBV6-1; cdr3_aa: CASSEVGAGGIQAFF; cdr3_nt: TGTGCCAGCAGTGAAGTGGGCGCAGGGGGCATTCAAGCTTTCTTT
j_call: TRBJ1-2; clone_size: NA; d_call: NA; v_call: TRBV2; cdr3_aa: CASSEALGNYGYTF; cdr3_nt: TGTGCCAGCAGTGAAGCGCTTGGGAACTATGGCTACACCTTC
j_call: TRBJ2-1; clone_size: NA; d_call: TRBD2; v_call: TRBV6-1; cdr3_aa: CASSELAGYYNEQFF; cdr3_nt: TGTGCCAGCAGTGAACTAGCGGGATACTACAATGAGCAGTTCTTC
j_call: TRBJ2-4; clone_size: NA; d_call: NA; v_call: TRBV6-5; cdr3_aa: CASSPTAKNIQYF; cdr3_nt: TGTGCCAGCAGCCCCACAGCCAAAAACATTCAGTACTTC
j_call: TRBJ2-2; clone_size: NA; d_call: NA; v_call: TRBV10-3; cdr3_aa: CAIARGTMNTGELFF; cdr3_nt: TGTGCCATCGCCCGGGGGACAATGAACACCGGGGAGCTGTTTTTT
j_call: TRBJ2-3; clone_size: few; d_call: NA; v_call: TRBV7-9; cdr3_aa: CASSLSVEADTQYF; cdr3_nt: TGTGCCAGCAGCCTAAGCGTGGAGGCAGATACGCAGTATTTT
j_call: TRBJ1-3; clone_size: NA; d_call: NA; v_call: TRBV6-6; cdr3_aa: CATILRQKSSGNTIYF; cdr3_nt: TGTGCCACCATACTCAGACAGAAATCCTCTGGAAACACCATATATTTT
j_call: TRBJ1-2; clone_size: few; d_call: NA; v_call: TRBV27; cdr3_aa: CASSPRQEPTNYGYTF; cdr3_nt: TGTGCCAGCAGTCCTAGACAGGAGCCTACAAACTATGGCTACACCTTC